This T cell receptor (beta chain) was profiled in a study of shared clonotypes between healthy human individuals. Deep level was the assay's run setting. Each replicate PCR on the sorted subsets used 200 to 250 ng DNA (around 30,000 T cell genomes). This table comes from immunoSEQ multiplex PCR, and its TCRdb copy is limited to in-frame clones, with some not included. Of about 2,100,000 clones detected, approximately 94% appear once; the ten largest clones hold around 1.7%. V was trimmed by 0 bases and J by 2 bases, leaving 9 bases between them. The CDR3 is 14 residues long. Germline-derived CDR1 and CDR2 are SGHRS and YFSETQ. Naivety among CD8 cells was defined by CD45RO negativity and positive CCR7 selection, thereby excluding terminally differentiated effector memory CD45RA+ cells. Within Nashville, Tennessee resided all donors, each a Caucasian adult.

The chain recombines TRBV5-1 with TRBJ2-7, with a tentative D call TRBD1 (6 bases). The sequencing sample was made of naive CD8+ T cells from PBMCs. The receptor was isolated from a man between 18 and 35 years old in good health. Some clones in this sample may be carry-over from other donors' samples. The CDR3 loop is CASSLGWTAYEQYF. CDR3 sequence (DNA): TGCGCCAGCAGCTTGGGGTGGACAGCCTACGAGCAGTACTTC. Variable domain in full (rest from reference TRBV5-1 and TRBJ2-7): KAGVTQTPRYLIKTRGQQVTLSCSPISGHRSVSWYQQTPGQGLQFLFEYFSETQRNKGNFPGRFSGRQFSNSRSEMNVSTLELGDSALYLCASSLGWTAYEQYFGPGTRLTVT.